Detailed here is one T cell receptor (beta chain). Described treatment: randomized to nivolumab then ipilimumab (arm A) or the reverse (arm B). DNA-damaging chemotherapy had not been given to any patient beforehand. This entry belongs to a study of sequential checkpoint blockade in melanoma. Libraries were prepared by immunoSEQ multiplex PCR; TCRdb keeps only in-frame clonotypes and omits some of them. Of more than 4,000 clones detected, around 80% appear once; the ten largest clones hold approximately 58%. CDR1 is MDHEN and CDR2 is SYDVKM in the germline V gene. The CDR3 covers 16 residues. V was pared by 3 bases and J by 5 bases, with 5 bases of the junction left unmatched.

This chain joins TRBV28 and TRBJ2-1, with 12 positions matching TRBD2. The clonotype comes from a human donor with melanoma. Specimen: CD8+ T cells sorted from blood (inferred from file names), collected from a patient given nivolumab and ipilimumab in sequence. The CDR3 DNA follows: TGTGCCAGCAGTTTCACTAGCGGGGGGCCTAACAATGAGCAGTTCTTC. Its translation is CASSFTSGGPNNEQFF.